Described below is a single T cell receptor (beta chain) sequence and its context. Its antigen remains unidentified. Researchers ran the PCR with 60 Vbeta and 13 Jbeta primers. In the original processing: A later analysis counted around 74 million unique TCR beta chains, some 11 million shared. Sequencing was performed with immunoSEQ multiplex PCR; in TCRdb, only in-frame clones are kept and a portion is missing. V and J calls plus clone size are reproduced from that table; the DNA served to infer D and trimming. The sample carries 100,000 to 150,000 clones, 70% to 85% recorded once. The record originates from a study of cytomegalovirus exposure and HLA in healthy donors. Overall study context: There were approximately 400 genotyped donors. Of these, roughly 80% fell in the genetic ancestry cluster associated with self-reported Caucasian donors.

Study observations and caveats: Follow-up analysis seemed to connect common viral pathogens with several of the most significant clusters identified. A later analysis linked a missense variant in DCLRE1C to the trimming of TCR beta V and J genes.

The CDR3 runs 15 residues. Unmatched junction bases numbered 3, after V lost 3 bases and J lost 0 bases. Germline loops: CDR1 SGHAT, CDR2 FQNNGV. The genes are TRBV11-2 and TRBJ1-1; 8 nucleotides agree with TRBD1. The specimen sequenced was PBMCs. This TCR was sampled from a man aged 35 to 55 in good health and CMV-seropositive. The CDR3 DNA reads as TGTGCCAGCAGCTTCATACAGGGGGTGAACACTGAAGCTTTCTTT. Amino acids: CASSFIQGVNTEAFF.